A single sample is the source of the 24 T cell receptor beta chains below, sequenced in a study of cytomegalovirus exposure and HLA in healthy donors. The PCR contained 60 Vbeta and 13 Jbeta primers. Sequencing used immunoSEQ multiplex PCR; TCRdb keeps in-frame clones, though not all of them. Among roughly 180,000 clones listed, about 82% were seen once. The source material was PBMCs. These receptors were collected from a man aged 18-30 years in good health and CMV-seronegative.

The CDR3 DNA sequence: TGTGCCAGCAGCTCGACACCGGGACTAGCGGGAGGGGACACAGATACGCAGTATTTT. It translates to CASSSTPGLAGGDTDTQYF. The gene calls are TRBV5-6 and TRBJ2-3, with 16 bases identical to TRBD2. Unmatched junction bases numbered 9, after V lost 3 bases and J lost 2 bases. The CDR3 extends over 19 amino acids. CDR1 SGHDT and CDR2 YYEEEE come from the germline V gene.

The chain employs TRBV5-6 and TRBJ1-2, with no clear D. Germline assignment: CDR1 SGHDT and CDR2 YYEEEE. Between the trimmed V and J ends, which lost 0 bases and 5 bases, there was a span of 17 bases. CDR3 length: 16 amino acids. DNA of the CDR3: TGTGCCAGCAGCTTGGCCGGTAGGCCGGAGTCGTATGGCTACACCTTC. As protein: CASSLAGRPESYGYTF.

CDR3: CASRDLAGTSYEQYF. CDR3 DNA sequence: TGTGCCAGCAGGGACCTAGCGGGGACCTCCTACGAGCAGTACTTC. This chain links TRBV6-6 with TRBJ2-7; TRBD2 aligns across 9 bases. The germline CDR1 and CDR2 sequences are MNHNY and SVGAGI (reference sequence). The CDR3 consists of 15 residues. Unmatched junction bases numbered 6, after V lost 6 bases and J lost 0 bases.

Only a few counts were recorded for this clone. This rearrangement joins TRBV18 to TRBJ2-5, with 7 bases that match TRBD1. Germline V gene data show CDR1 as KGHSH and CDR2 as LQKENI. V lost 3 bases and J lost 6; bases outside the gene matches: 10. This CDR3 is 15 amino acids long. The CDR3 DNA reads TGTGCCAGCTCACCGGCTCCAGGGGGTTTACAGACCCAGTACTTC. This codes for CASSPAPGGLQTQYF.

The chain has TRBV5-1 and TRBJ1-2, with TRBD1 matching over 7 bases. The CDR3 has 15 amino acids. V trimming: 4 bases; J trimming: 1 base; junction bases outside the gene matches: 7. Germline CDR1 SGHRS, CDR2 YFSETQ. CDR3 sequence (DNA): TGCGCCAGCAGCCCCGGACAGGTACTTAACTATGGCTACACCTTC. Protein sequence: CASSPGQVLNYGYTF. Drawing the rest from reference TRBV5-1 and TRBJ1-2, the complete variable domain is KAGVTQTPRYLIKTRGQQVTLSCSPISGHRSVSWYQQTPGQGLQFLFEYFSETQRNKGNFPGRFSGRQFSNSRSEMNVSTLELGDSALYLCASSPGQVLNYGYTFGSGTRLTVV.

This clone was counted only a few times. This sequence joins TRBV30 and TRBJ1-5, with D possibly matching TRBD1 (6 bases). CDR3 size: 14 residues. Germline V gene data show CDR1 as GTSNPN and CDR2 as SVGIG (reference sequence). V shed 3 bases and J shed 6 bases, with 15 bases lying between them. The CDR3 protein is CAWRLTGYGQPQHF. Here the CDR3 DNA reads TGTGCCTGGAGGCTAACAGGGTACGGTCAGCCCCAGCATTTT.

This rearrangement joins TRBV14 to TRBJ1-1; D gene ambiguous. Trimming pared 0 bases from V and 5 bases from J, leaving 10 bases between. Germline V lookup: CDR1 SGHDN, CDR2 FVKESK. This CDR3 spans 14 amino acids. The CDR3 spells CASSQDAVRTEAFF. The CDR3 DNA is TGTGCCAGCAGCCAAGATGCGGTCCGGACTGAAGCTTTCTTT.

The chain carries TRBV7-8 and TRBJ2-2; the D gene is possibly TRBD2 (6 bases). CDR1 is SGHVS, CDR2 FQNEAQ, per germline. This CDR3 is 14 amino acids long. V was clipped by 5 bases and J by 4 bases, with 11 bases between them. The CDR3 loop reads CASSPTSATGELFF. The CDR3 nucleotides are TGTGCCAGCAGCCCGACTAGTGCCACCGGGGAGCTGTTTTTT.

The chain joins TRBV10-3 to TRBJ2-1; possibly TRBD2 for D (7 bases). V gave up 8 bases and J gave up 7 bases, with 15 bases separating them. CDR1 and CDR2 (germline): ENHRY, SYGVKD. This CDR3 is 13 amino acids long. CDR3 sequence (DNA): TGTGCCATCGGAGGGGGGGTGAGTAATGAGCAGTTCTTC. It encodes CAIGGGVSNEQFF.

V and J are TRBV7-2 and TRBJ2-5; 7 bases map to TRBD1. Looked up from germline, CDR1 is SGHTA and CDR2 is FQGNSA. V trimming: 5 bases; J trimming: 4 bases; junction bases outside the gene matches: 7. The CDR3 runs 14 residues. The CDR3 is CASSRDRARETQYF. CDR3 coding DNA: TGTGCCAGCAGCAGGGACAGAGCGAGAGAGACCCAGTACTTC.

The rearrangement uses TRBV27 and TRBJ1-2, with a possible D match to TRBD1 (5 bases). The CDR3 loop spans 18 amino acids. The V gene lost 7 bases and the J gene lost 7 bases, with 31 bases spanning the gap. Germline lookup yields CDR1 MNHEY and CDR2 SMNVEV (reference sequence). As DNA, the CDR3 is TGTGCCAGCACCCCATTCACTATTAAGAGGAGGGGAACCCTTGGCTACACCTTC. Its protein product is CASTPFTIKRRGTLGYTF.

The chain has TRBV7-9 and TRBJ2-7, with TRBD1 identical over 9 bases. V lost 5 bases, J lost 0 bases, and 5 bases stayed unmatched. Germline-derived CDR1 and CDR2 are SEHNR and FQNEAQ (reference sequence). This CDR3 has 15 residues. CDR3 sequence (DNA): TGTGCCAGCAGCATGCCGGGACAGGGCTCCTACGAGCAGTACTTC. The encoded protein is CASSMPGQGSYEQYF.

This clone has just a few counts. V usage is TRBV19 and J usage is TRBJ2-1; 9 nucleotides agree with TRBD1. After removal of 7 bases from V and 0 bases from J, the junction contained 4 bases not matched to a gene. Germline V gene data show CDR1 as LNHDA and CDR2 as SQIVND (reference sequence). The CDR3 extends over 15 amino acids. The CDR3 protein is CASTRTGDSYNEQFF. CDR3 DNA sequence: TGTGCCAGTACCCGGACAGGGGACTCCTACAATGAGCAGTTCTTC.

For the CDR3, the DNA is TGTGCCTGGAGTCGACGACAGGGTGGGAACACTGAAGCTTTCTTT. Amino acid sequence: CAWSRRQGGNTEAFF. The chain employs TRBV30 and TRBJ1-1; 7 nucleotides match TRBD1. This CDR3 comprises 15 residues. J was trimmed by 1 base and V by 2 bases; bases with no gene match: 7. CDR1 GTSNPN and CDR2 SVGIG come from the germline V gene (reference sequence).

This clone was picked up a small number of times. At one boundary the junction diverges from the germline segment, which might be a read error. V gene TRBV10-3 combines with J gene TRBJ1-5; possible D gene TRBD1, 5 bases. The CDR3 is 13 amino acids. Germline V gene data show CDR1 as ENHRY and CDR2 as SYGVKD. The CDR3: CASSDRQYQPQHF. Here the CDR3 DNA reads TGTGCCAGCAGTGACCGACAGTATCAGCCCCAGCATTTT.

The gene calls are TRBV2 and TRBJ1-2; D is perhaps TRBD1 (5 bases). The germline gives CDR1 SNHLY, CDR2 FYNNEI. The CDR3 has 16 amino acids. V lost 0 bases and J 4 bases, leaving 15 bases between the germline ends. The CDR3 DNA is TGTGCCAGCAGTGAAGCGTCGAGAGTCCAGGGCTATGGCTACACCTTC. Translation gives CASSEASRVQGYGYTF.

This sequence joins TRBV5-1 and TRBJ2-1, with D maybe TRBD1 (6 bases). Germline V gives CDR1 SGHRS, CDR2 YFSETQ. The CDR3 contains 13 residues. With 2 bases removed from V and 9 bases from J, the gap between germline ends came to 12 bases. DNA for the CDR3: TGCGCCAGCAGCTTCCTCAGGGGAAGTGAGCAGTTCTTC. Encoded protein: CASSFLRGSEQFF.

V is TRBV2 and J is TRBJ1-3; no reliable D call. The CDR3 loop spans 12 amino acids. In germline, CDR1 is SNHLY, CDR2 FYNNEI. Trimming left V 4 bases short and J 2 bases short, with 3 bases between. In DNA form, the CDR3 reads TGTGCCAGCAGTGCCGCTGGAAACACCATATATTTT. Its translation: CASSAAGNTIYF.

This clone was detected only once. This chain connects TRBV30 to TRBJ1-2; D possibly corresponds to TRBD1 (5 bases). The germline V and J ends were trimmed by 2 bases and 4 bases, with 8 bases remaining between them. Germline assignment: CDR1 GTSNPN and CDR2 SVGIG (reference sequence). The CDR3 is 12 amino acids. The CDR3 loop reads CAWSRGSYGYTF. CDR3 coding DNA: TGTGCCTGGAGTCGGGGGAGCTATGGCTACACCTTC.

This chain joins TRBV29-1 and TRBJ1-4, with 8 bases fitting TRBD1. CDR1 is SQVTM and CDR2 is ANQGSEA in the germline V gene. There are 12 residues in the CDR3. The J segment lost 7 bases and the V segment lost 6 bases, leaving 4 bases of the junction unmatched. For the CDR3, the DNA is TGCAGCGTATCCGGGACAGGTGAAAAACTGTTTTTT. Translated: CSVSGTGEKLFF.

The chain is built from TRBV6-6 and TRBJ1-6; a possible D gene is TRBD1 (5 bases). Germline CDR1 MNHNY, CDR2 SVGAGI (reference sequence). The CDR3 covers 14 residues. V was shortened by 7 bases and J by 7 bases, with 14 bases between the two germline ends. The CDR3 nucleotides are TGTGCCAGCACCAAGGGGAATGGCAATTCACCCCTCCACTTT. It specifies CASTKGNGNSPLHF.

The genes are TRBV10-2 and TRBJ2-3; 7 nucleotides align to TRBD1. Trimming at V came to 6 bases and at J to 4 bases, leaving 10 bases not matched to a gene. The germline CDR1 and CDR2 sequences are WSHSY and SAAADI. This CDR3 spans 15 amino acids. The CDR3 spells CASRKVKGAADTQYF. The DNA for the CDR3 is TGCGCCAGCAGGAAGGTTAAGGGGGCCGCAGATACGCAGTATTTT.

This rearrangement joins TRBV9 to TRBJ2-5; 7 nucleotides match TRBD2. The CDR3 runs to 18 residues. In germline, CDR1 is SGDLS, CDR2 YYNGEE. Unmatched junction bases numbered 16, after V lost 0 bases and J lost 5 bases. This CDR3 reads CASSVGQGGRREIETQYF. The CDR3, as DNA: TGTGCCAGCAGCGTAGGCCAAGGAGGTAGGCGGGAGATTGAGACCCAGTACTTC. Together with reference TRBV9 and TRBJ2-5, the CDR3 gives the full variable domain: DSGVTQTPKHLITATGQRVTLRCSPRSGDLSVYWYQQSLDQGLQFLIQYYNGEERAKGNILERFSAQQFPDLHSELNLSSLELGDSALYFCASSVGQGGRREIETQYFGPGTRLLVL.

The rearrangement links TRBV5-6 to TRBJ2-4; D is possibly TRBD1 (6 bases). This CDR3 spans 14 amino acids. CDR1 is SGHDT and CDR2 is YYEEEE in the germline V gene. Trimming pared 0 bases from V and 5 bases from J, leaving 9 bases between. CDR3 loop: CASSLVGTQNIQYF. The CDR3 coding sequence is TGTGCCAGCAGCTTGGTGGGGACACAAAACATTCAGTACTTC. The variable domain in full, completed from reference TRBV5-6 and TRBJ2-4, reads DAGVTQSPTHLIKTRGQQVTLRCSPKSGHDTVSWYQQALGQGPQFIFQYYEEEERQRGNFPDRFSGHQFPNYSSELNVNALLLGDSALYLCASSLVGTQNIQYFGAGTRLSVL.